The 17 T cell receptor beta chains below all came from one sample that was sequenced in a study of OX40 agonist ivuxolimab in advanced cancers. Libraries were prepared by immunoSEQ multiplex PCR; TCRdb keeps only in-frame clonotypes and omits some of them. Here the sample spans over 65,000 clones, around 93% being singletons. The sample was CD4+ or CD8+ T cells sorted from blood, taken in a trial of the OX40 agonist ivuxolimab. These receptors were collected from an adult with an advanced solid tumor such as melanoma, head and neck, liver or kidney cancer.

The chain carries TRBV7-9 and TRBJ2-5; 8 nucleotides match TRBD1. From germline, CDR1 is SEHNR and CDR2 FQNEAQ (reference sequence). The CDR3 has 14 residues. The trim removed 2 bases at V and 4 bases at J, leaving 3 bases unmatched. The CDR3 protein is CASSLRTGRETQYF. CDR3 DNA: TGTGCCAGCAGCTTACGGACAGGGCGAGAGACCCAGTACTTC.

The genes are TRBV4-3 and TRBJ2-6; 7 nucleotides align to TRBD1. Germline-derived CDR1 and CDR2 are LGHNA and YSLEER. The V and J ends lost 4 bases and 1 base, in that order; junction bases with no gene match: 13. The CDR3 is 19 amino acids. The CDR3 DNA follows: TGCGCCAGCAGCCTCTACCCAGAAGGGACAGAGTCTGGGGCCAACGTCCTGACTTTC. This encodes CASSLYPEGTESGANVLTF.

This clone occurred a few times. V and J are TRBV5-4 and TRBJ1-5; no firm D call. This CDR3 is 16 amino acids long. The ends were cut back, 1 base at V and 2 bases at J, with 13 bases in the middle. Germline CDR1 reads SGHNT; CDR2 reads YYREEE (reference sequence). The CDR3 loop reads CASSLIPSGGNQPQHF. The CDR3 nucleotides are TGTGCCAGCAGCTTGATACCCTCGGGAGGCAATCAGCCCCAGCATTTT.

The gene calls are TRBV19 and TRBJ2-7, with a weak D call TRBD2 (6 bases). V was trimmed by 6 bases and J by 3 bases, leaving 15 bases between them. Germline V gene lookup returns CDR1 LNHDA and CDR2 SQIVND (reference sequence). The CDR3 consists of 14 residues. The CDR3 coding sequence is TGTGCCAGTAGCCCCGTCGGGGGATACTACGAGCAGTACTTC. Amino acid sequence: CASSPVGGYYEQYF. Looking up the rest from reference TRBV19 and TRBJ2-7 gives the full variable domain: DGGITQSPKYLFRKEGQNVTLSCEQNLNHDAMYWYRQDPGQGLRLIYYSQIVNDFQKGDIAEGYSVSREKKESFPLTVTSAQKNPTAFYLCASSPVGGYYEQYFGPGTRLTVT.

This clone was observed once. The chain links TRBV15 to TRBJ1-5; D is perhaps TRBD1 (5 bases). Between the trimmed V and J ends, which lost 3 bases and 0 bases, there was a span of 9 bases. The CDR3 is made up of 15 amino acids. Germline-derived CDR1 and CDR2 are LNHNV and YYDKDF (reference sequence). CDR3 amino acids: CATSSGTTSNQPQHF. The CDR3 region has the DNA TGTGCCACCAGCAGCGGGACCACTAGCAATCAGCCCCAGCATTTT.

The chain couples TRBV5-1 to TRBJ2-1; possible D gene TRBD1, 6 bases. The germline V gene encodes CDR1 SGHRS and CDR2 YFSETQ. This CDR3 has 14 amino acids. V lost 0 bases and J 6 bases, leaving 10 bases between the germline ends. The CDR3 sequence is CASSLGQAPNEQFF. DNA for the CDR3: TGCGCCAGCAGCTTGGGACAGGCCCCCAATGAGCAGTTCTTC.

There are a few counts of this clone. Different DNA sequences within this sample yield the same CDR3. The V gene is TRBV11-2, the J gene TRBJ2-5; D gene ambiguous. Germline V lookup: CDR1 SGHAT, CDR2 FQNNGV. This CDR3 has 15 amino acids. Trimming took 1 base from V and 0 from J, leaving 9 bases between them. CDR3 in DNA: TGTGCCAGCAGCTTAGGGGCGGCGGACCAAGAGACCCAGTACTTC. Its translation is CASSLGAADQETQYF.

CDR3 nucleotides: TGTGCCAGCAGCCCGGGAGGTACCGGGGAGCTGTTTTTT. Amino acid sequence: CASSPGGTGELFF. The V and J genes are TRBV11-2 and TRBJ2-2; 7 nucleotides match TRBD2. V dropped 5 bases and J dropped 5; count of bases not matched to a gene: 2. This CDR3 contains 13 residues. Germline values: CDR1 SGHAT, CDR2 FQNNGV. Filled out from reference TRBV11-2 and TRBJ2-2, the complete variable domain reads EAGVAQSPRYKIIEKRQSVAFWCNPISGHATLYWYQQILGQGPKLLIQFQNNGVVDDSQLPKDRFSAERLKGVDSTLKIQPAKLEDSAVYLCASSPGGTGELFFGEGSRLTVL.

A single count supports this clone. The chain couples TRBV9 to TRBJ2-5; 9 bases align to TRBD2. CDR3 length: 15 residues. V was clipped by 3 bases and J by 2 bases; unmatched bases: 5. Germline CDR1 SGDLS, CDR2 YYNGEE. CDR3 sequence reads: CASSEAGGPQETQYF. In DNA, the CDR3 is TGTGCCAGCAGCGAGGCGGGGGGGCCTCAAGAGACCCAGTACTTC.

The chain employs TRBV5-6 and TRBJ2-1; D ambiguous. V was clipped by 4 bases and J by 0 bases, with 8 bases between them. The CDR3 runs to 14 residues. Germline values: CDR1 SGHDT, CDR2 YYEEEE. The CDR3 region is CASSTDPSYNEQFF. In nucleotides, the CDR3 is TGTGCCAGCAGCACAGACCCCTCCTACAATGAGCAGTTCTTC.

This clone was picked up one time. The J gene is TRBJ1-2, the V gene TRBV9; 9 bases line up with TRBD1. Germline-derived CDR1 and CDR2 are SGDLS and YYNGEE. The junction had 5 bases not matched to a gene; V was cut back by 0 bases and J by 2 bases. The CDR3 is made up of 16 amino acids. The CDR3 region is CASSVAKDRGNYGYTF. In DNA form, the CDR3 reads TGTGCCAGCAGCGTAGCTAAGGACAGGGGAAACTATGGCTACACCTTC.

V gene TRBV5-3 combines with J gene TRBJ2-7; possibly TRBD1 or TRBD2 for D (5 bases each). TRBV5-3 falls under the ORF class, with uncertain function. V lost 0 bases to trimming and J lost 0 bases, with 16 bases between them. This CDR3 is 17 amino acids long. Here the CDR3 DNA reads TGTGCCAGAAGCTTGGTAAGTCGGGGCGAGAGCTCCTACGAGCAGTACTTC. Encoded protein: CARSLVSRGESSYEQYF.

This clone appeared a few times. This rearrangement joins TRBV6-4 to TRBJ2-3; 10 bases are a match to TRBD1. The CDR3 consists of 14 residues. Trimming at V came to 6 bases and at J to 5 bases, leaving 5 bases not matched to a gene. Germline V gene data show CDR1 as MRHNA and CDR2 as SNTAGT. CDR3 nucleotide sequence: TGTGCCAGCAGCCTGACAGGGGGCCAAGATACGCAGTATTTT. Translated: CASSLTGGQDTQYF.

The genes are TRBV6-4 and TRBJ2-3; tentative D call: TRBD2 (6 bases). CDR3 size: 13 residues. V lost 8 bases to trimming and J lost 1 base, with 10 bases between them. From germline, CDR1 is MRHNA and CDR2 SNTAGT. In DNA form, the CDR3 reads TGTGCCAGCGGGGGGACCGGCACAGATACGCAGTATTTT. Protein product: CASGGTGTDTQYF.

This clone occurred once. The J gene is TRBJ2-5, the V gene TRBV9; the D gene is possibly TRBD1 (6 bases). Trimming shortened V by 0 bases and J by 5 bases, and 11 bases separated the two germline ends. This CDR3 contains 14 residues. The germline CDR1 and CDR2 sequences are SGDLS and YYNGEE. CDR3 bases: TGTGCCAGCAGCGTAGGGGGGCCGCCCGAGACCCAGTACTTC. Translation: CASSVGGPPETQYF.

This rearrangement joins TRBV7-2 to TRBJ1-5, with 9 nucleotides matching TRBD1. The CDR3 has 17 amino acids. V was clipped by 1 base and J by 6 bases; unmatched bases: 10. CDR1 and CDR2 from the germline V gene are SGHTA and FQGNSA. The CDR3 loop reads CASSLDPHRGRFQPQHF. CDR3 nucleotide sequence: TGTGCCAGCAGCTTAGACCCCCACAGGGGGCGATTTCAGCCCCAGCATTTT. The whole variable domain, remainder taken from reference TRBV7-2 and TRBJ1-5, is GAGVSQSPSNKVTEKGKDVELRCDPISGHTALYWYRQSLGQGLEFLIYFQGNSAPDKSGLPSDRFSAERTGGSVSTLTIQRTQQEDSAVYLCASSLDPHRGRFQPQHFGDGTRLSIL.

The genes are TRBV6-6 and TRBJ2-3, with D perhaps TRBD1 (6 bases). V was cut by 4 bases and J by 2 bases, with 13 bases left in between. In germline, CDR1 is MNHNY, CDR2 SVGAGI (reference sequence). The CDR3 sequence is 15 residues long. CDR3 amino acids: CASSLGATITDTQYF. In nucleotides, the CDR3 is TGTGCCAGCAGTTTGGGGGCTACTATCACAGATACGCAGTATTTT.